A selection of T cell receptor beta chains follows, all from one sample in a study of blood T cell repertoires in COVID-19. This table comes from immunoSEQ multiplex PCR, and its TCRdb copy is limited to in-frame clones, with some not included. The sample carries 60,000 or so clones, around 90% recorded once. Sequenced sample: peripheral blood. The origin of the receptors is a human donor with active COVID-19. The donor label of this sample is uncertain. CDR3s include the opening cysteine and the closing phenylalanine or tryptophan.

v_call	j_call	cdr3_aa
TRBV24-1	TRBJ2-3	CATSDWGADTQYF
TRBV5-1	TRBJ2-5	CASSSGTGLQETQYF
TRBV6-5	TRBJ1-2	CASSPGTGTNYGYTF
TRBV5-1	TRBJ1-1	CASTVTGGASTEAFF
TRBV6-5	TRBJ2-1	CASSPEVLYNEQFF
TRBV29-1	TRBJ2-7	CSVEGAGQGVYEQYF
TRBV4-1	TRBJ2-2	CASRLQGSGELFF
TRBV6-5	TRBJ1-3	CASRGDNFAGNTIYF
TRBV11-1	TRBJ2-5	CASSYPGLQETQYF
TRBV9	TRBJ1-6	CASSRGTNLVDSPLHF
TRBV11-3	TRBJ2-1	CASSLDRGNEQFF
TRBV10-1	TRBJ2-2	CASSESWRGHTGELFF
TRBV28	TRBJ2-2	CASSSPSVMYTGELFF
TRBV27	TRBJ2-7	CASRSQGGDYEQYF
TRBV3-1/TRBV3-2	TRBJ2-7	CASSQDLFSSFYEQYF
TRBV20-1	TRBJ2-3	CSASPGQATDTQYF
TRBV11-2	TRBJ1-1	CASSLAQGATEAFF
TRBV3-1/TRBV3-2	TRBJ2-5	CASSSGTPEGTQYF
TRBV5-1	TRBJ1-2	CASSLEGTGIYGYTF
TRBV27	TRBJ2-1	CASSFGTSGRLQFF
TRBV6-2/TRBV6-3	TRBJ2-5	CASSWRTSGRAADQETQYF
TRBV7-2	TRBJ2-7	CASSFSGAYEQYF
TRBV11-3	TRBJ2-5	CASSLGTSGTPETQYF
TRBV7-2	TRBJ2-3	CASSLLGREDTDTQYF
TRBV18	TRBJ1-1	CASSPPGLNTEAFF
TRBV19	TRBJ2-3	CASGPPVDTQYF